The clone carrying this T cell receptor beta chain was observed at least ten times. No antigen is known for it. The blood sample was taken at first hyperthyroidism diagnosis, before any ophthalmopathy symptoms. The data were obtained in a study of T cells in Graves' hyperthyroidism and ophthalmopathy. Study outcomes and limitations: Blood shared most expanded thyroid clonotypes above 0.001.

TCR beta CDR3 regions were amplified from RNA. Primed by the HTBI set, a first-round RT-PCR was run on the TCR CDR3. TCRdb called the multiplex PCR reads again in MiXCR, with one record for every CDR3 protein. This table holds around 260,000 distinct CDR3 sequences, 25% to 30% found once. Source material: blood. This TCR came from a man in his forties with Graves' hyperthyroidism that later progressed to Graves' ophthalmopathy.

In nucleotides, the CDR3 is TGTGCCAGCAGCTTAGGGGGACAGAACACTGAAGCTTTCTTT. Its translation is CASSLGGQNTEAFF. The chain is built from TRBV11-2 and TRBJ1-1, with a weak D call TRBD1 (6 bases). Germline V gene data show CDR1 as SGHAT and CDR2 as FQNNGV. Trimming took 1 base from V and 1 from J, leaving 7 bases between them. CDR3 length: 14 residues.